One sample yielded the 12 T cell receptor beta chains listed below, sequenced in a study of cytomegalovirus exposure and HLA in healthy donors. 60 Vbeta and 13 Jbeta primers were used in PCR. Data came from immunoSEQ multiplex PCR; TCRdb stores just in-frame clones and leaves some out. The sample has about 180,000 clones; 77% are singletons. The sequenced sample was PBMCs. Receptors originate from a man younger than 30 in good health and CMV-seronegative.

V usage is TRBV11-3 and J usage is TRBJ2-7, with TRBD2 matching over 7 bases. Germline CDR1 and CDR2: SGHNT and YENEEA. The CDR3 sequence is 15 residues long. Losses at the gene ends were 4 bases for V and 2 bases for J; bases not matched to a gene: 8. The CDR3 protein is CASSSATSRAYEQYF. As DNA, the CDR3 is TGTGCCAGCAGCTCGGCGACTAGCAGAGCCTACGAGCAGTACTTC.

This clone was picked up a small number of times. The chain uses TRBV7-9 and TRBJ2-7; 10 nucleotides align to TRBD1. CDR3 length: 15 residues. Germline CDR1 is SEHNR and CDR2 is FQNEAQ (reference sequence). The trim removed 7 bases at V and 6 bases at J, leaving 12 bases unmatched. The CDR3 loop is CASNQPGTGDTEQYF. CDR3 nucleotide sequence: TGTGCCAGCAACCAACCCGGGACAGGGGATACCGAGCAGTACTTC.

The chain uses TRBV2 and TRBJ2-1, with 9 bases fitting TRBD2. Germline-derived CDR1 and CDR2 are SNHLY and FYNNEI. The V and J ends lost 2 bases and 3 bases, in that order; junction bases with no gene match: 5. The CDR3 is made up of 16 amino acids. The CDR3 DNA sequence: TGTGCCAGCAGTGAACCGGTAGCGGGGGTCTACAATGAGCAGTTCTTC. Amino acids: CASSEPVAGVYNEQFF.

The V call is TRBV28, the J call TRBJ2-1; 8 bases agree with TRBD2. V trimming: 6 bases; J trimming: 3 bases; junction bases outside the gene matches: 7. This CDR3 is built from 15 residues. Germline CDR1 reads MDHEN; CDR2 reads SYDVKM. CDR3 amino acids: CASSRGGLRYNEQFF. Written as DNA, the CDR3 is TGTGCCAGCAGCCGGGGGGGTCTCCGCTACAATGAGCAGTTCTTC.

This clone was seen once. The chain carries TRBV30 and TRBJ1-1, with TRBD1 as a possible D gene (6 bases). The CDR3 sequence is 15 residues long. Germline lookup yields CDR1 GTSNPN and CDR2 SVGIG (reference sequence). V was trimmed by 1 base and J by 3 bases, leaving 15 bases between them. CDR3 in DNA: TGTGCCTGGAGTGGGGCAGGGGAGGGGGACACTGAAGCTTTCTTT. Its translation is CAWSGAGEGDTEAFF.

The rearrangement joins TRBV11-3 to TRBJ2-1; 12 nucleotides line up with TRBD2. Germline assignment: CDR1 SGHNT and CDR2 YENEEA. After removal of 5 bases from V and 9 bases from J, the junction contained 8 bases not matched to a gene. The CDR3 is 15 amino acids. The chain's CDR3 is CASSPSRLAGVEQFF. CDR3 nucleotides: TGTGCCAGCAGCCCGTCAAGACTAGCGGGAGTTGAGCAGTTCTTC.

J is TRBJ2-1 and V is TRBV19; D perhaps matches TRBD2 (5 bases). The CDR3 is 14 amino acids. V lost 7 bases to trimming and J lost 3 bases, with 13 bases between them. Germline lookup yields CDR1 LNHDA and CDR2 SQIVND (reference sequence). The chain's CDR3 is CASKPLAHYNEQFF. CDR3 coding DNA: TGTGCCAGTAAGCCATTAGCGCACTACAATGAGCAGTTCTTC.

The V call is TRBV4-2, the J call TRBJ1-6; D is possibly TRBD1 (6 bases). The CDR3 has 15 residues. Germline V gene sequence: CDR1 LGHNA, CDR2 YNFKEQ. Trimming took off 1 base at V and 7 bases at J, with 11 bases between the two ends. The CDR3 here is CASSQVDSTNSPLHF. Written as DNA, the CDR3 is TGTGCCAGCAGCCAAGTGGACAGCACAAATTCACCCCTCCACTTT.

The J gene is TRBJ1-6, the V gene TRBV2; TRBD1 aligns across 11 bases. V lost 3 bases to trimming and J lost 8 bases; unmatched junction nucleotides: 9. CDR3 length: 17 residues. Germline lookup yields CDR1 SNHLY and CDR2 FYNNEI. CDR3 residues: CASSDWTGGSLDSPLHF. The DNA for the CDR3 is TGTGCCAGCAGTGATTGGACAGGGGGCTCATTGGATTCACCCCTCCACTTT.

Concerning this clone itself: This CDR3 is missing its conserved last phenylalanine or tryptophan, likely due to a read error. No DNA is shown, since the ends of the CDR3 on it are uncertain; the CDR3 is the one TCRdb lists. The CDR3 loop reads CASSPQGIGEVI. This sequence joins TRBV18 and TRBJ1-2. The germline gives CDR1 KGHSH, CDR2 LQKENI. Inclusive of both ends, the CDR3 amounts to 12 amino acids.

The chain links TRBV30 to TRBJ1-1; D possibly corresponds to TRBD1 (5 bases). The CDR3 has 13 residues. Germline values: CDR1 GTSNPN, CDR2 SVGIG (reference sequence). V dropped 1 base and J dropped 2 bases, with 8 bases sitting between them. This CDR3 is CAWSAQANTEAFF. The CDR3 region has the DNA TGTGCCTGGAGTGCACAGGCCAACACTGAAGCTTTCTTT.

Written as DNA, the CDR3 is TGCGCCAGCAGCACCTACCGGGGGAGCTCTGGAAACACCATATATTTT. It yields the protein CASSTYRGSSGNTIYF. The chain joins TRBV5-1 to TRBJ1-3; perhaps TRBD1 as D (5 bases). This CDR3 has 16 residues. Trimming took off 4 bases at V and 0 bases at J, with 14 bases between the two ends. CDR1 and CDR2 from the germline V gene are SGHRS and YFSETQ. Combining the CDR3 with reference TRBV5-1 and TRBJ1-3 gives the whole variable domain KAGVTQTPRYLIKTRGQQVTLSCSPISGHRSVSWYQQTPGQGLQFLFEYFSETQRNKGNFPGRFSGRQFSNSRSEMNVSTLELGDSALYLCASSTYRGSSGNTIYFGEGSWLTVV.